These 13 T cell receptor beta chains were all obtained from the same sample, sequenced in a study of vaccination effects on CD4 cells after COVID-19. Their antigens are not known. Antigen-specific CD4+ T cells were expanded with viral peptide pools in the ViraFEST assay before sequencing. On day 10 of culture, CD4+ T cells were separated out. People in the vaccine group had not been infected with SARS-CoV-2 before, and their nucleocapsid antibodies were negative. The data were produced by immunoSEQ multiplex PCR, yet TCRdb's version contains in-frame clones alone and is incomplete. The sample consists of some 69,000 clones, approximately 74% of them appearing once. Source: CD4+ T cells from PBMCs cultured with HCoV-NL63 spike peptides, taken before COVID-19 vaccination. The receptors originated from a human donor who received a COVID-19 vaccine.

The chain joins TRBV30 to TRBJ1-1, with TRBD1 as a possible D gene (6 bases). In germline, CDR1 is GTSNPN, CDR2 SVGIG (reference sequence). The CDR3 contains 14 residues. Trimming removed 2 bases from V and 3 bases from J, with 13 bases in between. The CDR3 DNA sequence: TGTGCCTGGAGTCCGACAGGTCGGTACACTGAAGCTTTCTTT. Translated, it gives CAWSPTGRYTEAFF.

The genes are TRBV9 and TRBJ1-6; TRBD1 aligns across 8 bases. Trimming cost V 4 bases and J 6 bases; bases outside gene matches: 9. There are 16 residues in the CDR3. Germline lookup yields CDR1 SGDLS and CDR2 YYNGEE. This CDR3 is CASSPRQGLLNSPLHF. In DNA form, the CDR3 reads TGTGCCAGCAGCCCGAGACAGGGGTTGCTTAATTCACCCCTCCACTTT.

This chain connects TRBV7-3 to TRBJ2-2, with 12 bases fitting TRBD2. V lost 5 bases to trimming and J lost 6 bases; unmatched junction nucleotides: 7. The CDR3 totals 16 residues. CDR1 and CDR2 from the germline V gene are SGHTA and FQGTGA. The CDR3 is CASSATSSGGAGELFF. CDR3 DNA sequence: TGTGCCAGCAGCGCCACGTCTAGCGGGGGGGCCGGGGAGCTGTTTTTT.

The genes are TRBV11-2 and TRBJ2-7; no clear D gene. This CDR3 is built from 14 residues. The ends were cut back, 3 bases at V and 0 bases at J, with 9 bases in the middle. The germline V gene has CDR1 SGHAT and CDR2 FQNNGV. The CDR3 loop is CASSFQGSSYEQYV. CDR3 coding DNA: TGTGCCAGCAGCTTTCAAGGCAGCTCCTACGAGCAGTACGTC.

The J gene is TRBJ2-7, the V gene TRBV6-5, with 12 bases identical to TRBD2. Germline CDR1 is MNHEY and CDR2 is SVGAGI. The length of the CDR3 is 15 residues. V lost 6 bases to trimming and J lost 1 base; unmatched junction nucleotides: 4. The CDR3 protein is CASRPGLAGSYEQYV. CDR3 in DNA: TGTGCCAGCAGACCCGGACTAGCGGGGTCCTACGAGCAGTACGTC.

The chain recombines TRBV10-2 with TRBJ2-1; D is possibly TRBD1 or TRBD2 (5 bases each). The CDR3 runs 12 residues. From germline, CDR1 is WSHSY and CDR2 SAAADI. V lost 9 bases, J lost 7 bases, and 13 bases lay in between. CDR3 in amino acids: CASRDQPNEQFF. The CDR3 region has the DNA TGCGCCAGTAGGGACCAACCAAATGAGCAGTTCTTC.

The rearrangement joins TRBV28 to TRBJ1-1, with D perhaps matching TRBD1 (6 bases). Trimming removed 10 bases from V and 0 bases from J, with 12 bases in between. The CDR3 extends over 13 amino acids. The germline CDR1 and CDR2 sequences are MDHEN and SYDVKM. The CDR3 loop reads CAINRELNTEAFF. The CDR3 DNA reads TGTGCCATAAACAGGGAGCTGAACACTGAAGCTTTCTTT.

The rearrangement uses TRBV19 and TRBJ2-5, with TRBD2 matching 7 bases. Germline CDR1 reads LNHDA; CDR2 reads SQIVND (reference sequence). CDR3 length: 16 residues. The J segment lost 4 bases and the V segment lost 6 bases, leaving 14 bases of the junction unmatched. The CDR3 here is CASRTTTGLVGETQYF. In DNA form, the CDR3 reads TGTGCCAGTAGAACAACCACCGGACTAGTTGGAGAGACCCAGTACTTC.

The rearrangement links TRBV5-1 to TRBJ2-7; 11 bases line up with TRBD1. Unmatched junction bases numbered 7, after V lost 4 bases and J lost 7 bases. This CDR3 has 14 residues. Per germline, CDR1 SGHRS and CDR2 YFSETQ. DNA for the CDR3: TGCGCCAGCAGCATAGGACAGGGGGCAGGTGAGCAGTACGTC. It codes for CASSIGQGAGEQYV.

In its sample, this clone was seen once. The CDR3 is CASSLQVDTQYF. CDR3 bases: TGCGCCAGCAGTCTACAGGTGGATACGCAGTATTTT. The chain is built from TRBV5-1 and TRBJ2-3; the D gene is possibly TRBD1 (5 bases). The germline V and J ends were trimmed by 5 bases and 6 bases, with 10 bases remaining between them. The germline CDR1 and CDR2 sequences are SGHRS and YFSETQ. The CDR3 runs 12 residues.

The rearrangement links TRBV7-2 to TRBJ2-3, with D tentatively TRBD1 (5 bases). V gave up 5 bases and J gave up 5 bases, with 5 bases separating them. In germline, CDR1 is SGHTA, CDR2 FQGNSA. CDR3 length equals 11 residues. The CDR3 region is CASSQGDTQYF. CDR3 bases: TGTGCCAGCAGCCAGGGAGATACGCAGTATTTT. Variable domain in full (rest from reference TRBV7-2 and TRBJ2-3): GAGVSQSPSNKVTEKGKDVELRCDPISGHTALYWYRQSLGQGLEFLIYFQGNSAPDKSGLPSDRFSAERTGGSVSTLTIQRTQQEDSAVYLCASSQGDTQYFGPGTRLTVL.

The chain links TRBV6-5 to TRBJ1-6; perhaps TRBD1 as D (6 bases). The V end lost 1 base, the J end lost 5 bases, and 9 bases lay between the germline ends. CDR1 and CDR2 (germline): MNHEY, SVGAGI. The CDR3 runs 15 residues. DNA for the CDR3: TGTGCCAGCAGTTACTACGGGACAAATAATTCACCCCTCCACTTT. Its protein is CASSYYGTNNSPLHF.

The V call is TRBV7-2, the J call TRBJ2-1, with TRBD2 identical over 7 bases. The trim removed 7 bases at V and 9 bases at J, leaving 18 bases unmatched. This CDR3 has 16 residues. Germline CDR1 and CDR2: SGHTA and FQGNSA. CDR3 nucleotide sequence: TGTGCCAGCACCCGGAGCCCCAGCGGGATTGCTCGTGAGCAGTTCTTC. Translation: CASTRSPSGIAREQFF. Looking up the rest from reference TRBV7-2 and TRBJ2-1 gives the full variable domain: GAGVSQSPSNKVTEKGKDVELRCDPISGHTALYWYRQSLGQGLEFLIYFQGNSAPDKSGLPSDRFSAERTGGSVSTLTIQRTQQEDSAVYLCASTRSPSGIAREQFFGPGTRLTVL.